This T cell receptor beta chain is drawn from a study of blood T cell repertoires in COVID-19. Germline assignment: CDR1 MNHEY and CDR2 SVGAGI. With 0 bases clipped from V and 8 bases from J, the junction kept 12 bases outside the gene matches. The CDR3 spans 16 residues. TCRdb's copy holds only in-frame clones and misses some; the assay was immunoSEQ multiplex PCR. The sample lists tens of thousands of clones; about four fifths were seen once. The V gene is TRBV6-5, the J gene TRBJ1-2, with 7 bases fitting TRBD1. Sequencing used peripheral blood. This clonotype originated in a woman aged 55-70 years with acute or convalescent COVID-19. The CDR3 DNA reads TGTGCCAGCAGTTACTCGGGGGCAGGGGGGACTAGAGGCTACACCTTC. This sequence encodes CASSYSGAGGTRGYTF.